The 5 T cell receptor beta chains below all came from one sample that was sequenced in a study of tumor-infiltrating lymphocytes in primary liver carcinoma. The authors took blood RNA from unsorted whole blood and also extracted germline DNA. Starting from 500 ng of total RNA, TCR beta cDNA was produced with a primer in the constant region. Sequencing libraries for TCR beta derived from three nested multiplex PCR rounds that used slightly modified ARM-PCR. TRBV1-TRBV30 forward and Cbeta reverse primers drove the first two roughly 11-cycle rounds. A single record per CDR3 protein comes from TCRdb applying MiXCR to the multiplex PCR reads. Among 310,000 or so distinct CDR3 sequences listed, roughly three fifths were seen once. The material sequenced was peripheral blood. The receptors here all came from a woman aged 25-40 years with primary liver carcinoma and hepatitis B virus infection.

The chain joins TRBV2 to TRBJ1-3; D possibly corresponds to TRBD1 (5 bases). The V end was cut by 4 bases, the J end by 5 bases, with 12 bases between. Germline CDR1 is SNHLY and CDR2 is FYNNEI. There are 14 residues in the CDR3. This CDR3 reads CASSAWGTRNTIYF. CDR3 DNA sequence: TGTGCCAGCAGTGCATGGGGGACTCGAAACACCATATATTTT.

This chain links TRBV6-1 with TRBJ2-7; no clear D. V lost 8 bases and J 4 bases, leaving 15 bases between the germline ends. CDR3 size: 13 residues. Germline values: CDR1 MNHNS, CDR2 SASEGT. CDR3 coding DNA: TGTGCCAGCCACCAGGACCTCACTTACGAGCAGTACTTC. Translating it yields CASHQDLTYEQYF.

On this clonotype itself: Its ends do not fully match the called genes, so a read error is possible. The DNA of the CDR3 is TGTGCCAGCAGCCCAATAATGACTAGCGGGATGCACGAGCAGTGTTTC. This encodes CASSPIMTSGMHEQCF. The V and J genes are TRBV11-1 and TRBJ2-7; TRBD2 matches at 11 bases. The CDR3 runs 16 residues. Germline V gene sequence: CDR1 SGHAT, CDR2 FQDESV (reference sequence). The variable domain in full, completed from reference TRBV11-1 and TRBJ2-7, reads EAEVAQSPRYKITEKSQAVAFWCDPISGHATLYWYRQILGQGPELLVQFQDESVVDDSQLPKDRFSAERLKGVDSTLKIQPAELGDSAMYLCASSPIMTSGMHEQCFGPGTRLTVT.

This clonotype was counted ten times or more. V gene TRBV11-3 combines with J gene TRBJ2-3; a possible D gene is TRBD2 (5 bases). CDR1 is SGHNT, CDR2 YENEEA, per germline. The length of the CDR3 is 19 residues. Trimming removed 0 bases at V and 3 bases at J, with 22 bases between. CDR3 sequence reads: CASSLEPSTRRLETDTQYF. The CDR3 DNA follows: TGTGCCAGCAGCTTAGAACCCTCCACCCGGAGGCTTGAGACAGATACGCAGTATTTT.

This clonotype was seen once. V gene TRBV7-9 combines with J gene TRBJ1-5, with D maybe TRBD1 (6 bases). V was clipped by 3 bases and J by 0 bases, with 12 bases between them. Per the germline V gene, CDR1 is SEHNR and CDR2 is FQNEAQ (reference sequence). The CDR3 runs 16 residues. CDR3 DNA: TGTGCCAGCAGCTTGGGGGCGGGATATAGCAATCAGCCCCAGCATTTT. It encodes CASSLGAGYSNQPQHF.